Here is one T cell receptor beta chain with its context. The V gene's germline CDR1 is LNHDA and CDR2 SQIVND (reference sequence). The V and J ends lost 4 bases and 4 bases respectively, with 20 bases between them. The CDR3 has 17 amino acids. The data derive from a study of blood T cell repertoires in COVID-19. Study-level background: COVID-19 samples collected from the United States, Italy and Spain covered acute and convalescent phases. Nucleic acid was either cDNA or gDNA, and it came from T cells, B-cell-depleted T cells, or PBMCs.

Per the original data handling: It was from reference gene primer amplification that nucleated cell counts were estimated. Generated by immunoSEQ multiplex PCR, the TCRdb table keeps only in-frame clones and is missing some. V and J calls and clone size are copied from that table; D and trimming were computed from the DNA. In the table there are 55,000 to 75,000 clones, 80% to 85% of which are singletons. This receptor was obtained from a man older than 75 with COVID-19, enrolled during active disease. The gene calls are TRBV19 and TRBJ1-3; TRBD1 is a possible D gene (6 bases). Source material: peripheral blood. The CDR3 loop reads CASSRFRDPGVGNTIYF. CDR3 sequence (DNA): TGTGCCAGTAGTAGATTCCGGGACCCAGGGGTCGGAAACACCATATATTTT.